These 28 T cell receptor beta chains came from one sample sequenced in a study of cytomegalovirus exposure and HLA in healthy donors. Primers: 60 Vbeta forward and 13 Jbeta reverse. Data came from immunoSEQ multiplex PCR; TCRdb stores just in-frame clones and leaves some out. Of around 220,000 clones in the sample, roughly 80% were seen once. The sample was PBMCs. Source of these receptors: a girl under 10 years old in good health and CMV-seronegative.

This CDR3 is CASKSQTSWDEQFF. As DNA, the CDR3 is TGTGCCAGTAAGAGCCAGACTAGCTGGGATGAGCAGTTCTTC. The V and J genes are TRBV2 and TRBJ2-1; 7 nucleotides align to TRBD2. The V gene's germline CDR1 is SNHLY and CDR2 FYNNEI. This CDR3 is built from 14 residues. V was clipped by 9 bases and J by 8 bases; unmatched bases: 13.

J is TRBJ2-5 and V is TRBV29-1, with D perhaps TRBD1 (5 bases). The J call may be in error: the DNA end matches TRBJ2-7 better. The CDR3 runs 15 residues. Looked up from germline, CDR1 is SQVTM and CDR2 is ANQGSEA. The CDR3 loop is CSVEDRSGNPYEQYF. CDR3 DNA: TGCAGCGTTGAAGATCGGTCAGGGAATCCCTACGAGCAGTACTTC.

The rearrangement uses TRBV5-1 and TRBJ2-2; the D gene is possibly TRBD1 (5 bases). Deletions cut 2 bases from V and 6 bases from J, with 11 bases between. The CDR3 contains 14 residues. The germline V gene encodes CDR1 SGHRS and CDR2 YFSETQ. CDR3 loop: CASSLGGAAGELFF. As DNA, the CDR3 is TGCGCCAGCAGCTTAGGTGGGGCTGCCGGGGAGCTGTTTTTT.

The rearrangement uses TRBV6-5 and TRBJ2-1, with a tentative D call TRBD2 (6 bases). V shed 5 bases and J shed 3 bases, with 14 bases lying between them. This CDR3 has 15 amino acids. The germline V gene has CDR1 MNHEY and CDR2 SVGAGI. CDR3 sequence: CASSVALAFYNEQFF. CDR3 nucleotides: TGTGCCAGCAGTGTCGCACTAGCCTTCTACAATGAGCAGTTCTTC.

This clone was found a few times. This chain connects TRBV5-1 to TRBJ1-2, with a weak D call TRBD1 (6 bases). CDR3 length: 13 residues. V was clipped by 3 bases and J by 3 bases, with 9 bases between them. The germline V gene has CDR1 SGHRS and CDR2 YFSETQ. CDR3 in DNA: TGCGCCAGCAGCTGGGAGGGGGACTATGGCTACACCTTC. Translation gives CASSWEGDYGYTF.

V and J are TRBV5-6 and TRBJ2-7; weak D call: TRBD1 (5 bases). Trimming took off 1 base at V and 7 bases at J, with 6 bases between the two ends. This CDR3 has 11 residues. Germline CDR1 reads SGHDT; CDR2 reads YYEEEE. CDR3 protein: CASSLWTEQYF. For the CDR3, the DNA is TGTGCCAGCAGCTTGTGGACAGAGCAGTACTTC.

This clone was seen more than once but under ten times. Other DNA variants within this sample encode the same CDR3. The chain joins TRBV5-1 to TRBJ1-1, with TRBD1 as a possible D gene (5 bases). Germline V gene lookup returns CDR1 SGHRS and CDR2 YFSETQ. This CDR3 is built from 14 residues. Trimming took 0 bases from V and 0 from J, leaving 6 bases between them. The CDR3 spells CASSLDRLNTEAFF. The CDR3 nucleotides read TGCGCCAGCAGCTTGGACAGGTTGAACACTGAAGCTTTCTTT.

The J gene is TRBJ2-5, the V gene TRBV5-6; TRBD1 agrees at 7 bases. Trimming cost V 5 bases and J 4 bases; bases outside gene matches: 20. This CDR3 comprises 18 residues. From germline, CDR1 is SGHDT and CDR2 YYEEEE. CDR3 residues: CASSSAGTTGWYPETQYF. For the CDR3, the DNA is TGTGCCAGCAGTTCAGCTGGAACGACAGGGTGGTATCCAGAGACCCAGTACTTC.

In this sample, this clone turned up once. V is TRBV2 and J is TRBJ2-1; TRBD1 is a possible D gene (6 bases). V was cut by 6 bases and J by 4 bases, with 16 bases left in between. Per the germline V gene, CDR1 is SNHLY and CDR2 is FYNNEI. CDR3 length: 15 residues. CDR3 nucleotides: TGTGCCAGCAGGGCAGAAACAGGGTCTTACAATGAGCAGTTCTTC. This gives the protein CASRAETGSYNEQFF.

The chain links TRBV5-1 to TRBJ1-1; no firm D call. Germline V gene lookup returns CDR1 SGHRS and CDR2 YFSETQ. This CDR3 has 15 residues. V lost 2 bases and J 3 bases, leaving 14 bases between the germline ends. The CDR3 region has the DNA TGCGCCAGCAGCTTCAGCCTCACGAGGGACACTGAAGCTTTCTTT. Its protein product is CASSFSLTRDTEAFF.

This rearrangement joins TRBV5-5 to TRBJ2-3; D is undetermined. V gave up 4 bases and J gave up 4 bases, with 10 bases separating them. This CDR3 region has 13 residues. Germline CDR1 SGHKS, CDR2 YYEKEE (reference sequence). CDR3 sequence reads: CASSLLVADTQYF. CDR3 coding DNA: TGTGCCAGCAGCCTACTCGTCGCAGATACGCAGTATTTT.

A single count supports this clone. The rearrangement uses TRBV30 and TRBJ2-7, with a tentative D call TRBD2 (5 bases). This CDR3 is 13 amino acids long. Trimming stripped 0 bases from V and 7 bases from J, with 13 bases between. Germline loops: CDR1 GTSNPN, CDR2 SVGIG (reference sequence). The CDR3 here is CAWSVGLSGEQYF. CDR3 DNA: TGTGCCTGGAGTGTAGGTCTGTCGGGGGAGCAGTACTTC.

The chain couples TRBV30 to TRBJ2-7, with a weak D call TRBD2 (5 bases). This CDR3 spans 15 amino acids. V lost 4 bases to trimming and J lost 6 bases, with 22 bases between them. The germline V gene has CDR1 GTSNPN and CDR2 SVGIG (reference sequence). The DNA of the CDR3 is TGTGCCTGGACGTCCCTTCCACGCGAAGAGGGCGAGCAGTACTTC. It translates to CAWTSLPREEGEQYF.

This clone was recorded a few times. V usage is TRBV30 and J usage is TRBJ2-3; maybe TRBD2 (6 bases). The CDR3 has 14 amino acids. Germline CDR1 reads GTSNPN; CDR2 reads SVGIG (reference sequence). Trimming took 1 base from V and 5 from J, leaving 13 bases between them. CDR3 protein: CAWSATSLGDTQYF. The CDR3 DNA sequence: TGTGCCTGGAGTGCCACTAGCCTGGGAGATACGCAGTATTTT.

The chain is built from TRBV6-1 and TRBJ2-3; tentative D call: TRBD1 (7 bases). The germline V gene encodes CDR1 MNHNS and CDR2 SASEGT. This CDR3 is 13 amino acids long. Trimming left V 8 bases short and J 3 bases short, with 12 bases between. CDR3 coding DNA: TGTGCCAGCCGGCAGGGGGGTACAGATACGCAGTATTTT. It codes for CASRQGGTDTQYF.

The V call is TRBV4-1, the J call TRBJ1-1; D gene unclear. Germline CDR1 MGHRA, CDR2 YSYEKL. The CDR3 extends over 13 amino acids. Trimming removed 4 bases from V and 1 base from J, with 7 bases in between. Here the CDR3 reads CASSLGENTEAFF. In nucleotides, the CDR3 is TGCGCCAGCAGCCTCGGGGAGAACACTGAAGCTTTCTTT.

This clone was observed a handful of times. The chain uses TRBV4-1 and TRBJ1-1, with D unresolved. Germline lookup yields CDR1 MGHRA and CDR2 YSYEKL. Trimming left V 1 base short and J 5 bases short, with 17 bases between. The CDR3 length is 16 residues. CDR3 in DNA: TGCGCCAGCAGCCAAGGGCAGATTAAAAAGAGGACTGAAGCTTTCTTT. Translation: CASSQGQIKKRTEAFF.

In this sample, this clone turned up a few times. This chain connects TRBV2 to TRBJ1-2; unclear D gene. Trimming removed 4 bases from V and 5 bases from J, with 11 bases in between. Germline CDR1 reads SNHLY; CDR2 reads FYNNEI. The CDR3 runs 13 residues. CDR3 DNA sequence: TGTGCCAGCAGTGCCGGCCGAGGGTATGGCTACACCTTC. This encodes CASSAGRGYGYTF.

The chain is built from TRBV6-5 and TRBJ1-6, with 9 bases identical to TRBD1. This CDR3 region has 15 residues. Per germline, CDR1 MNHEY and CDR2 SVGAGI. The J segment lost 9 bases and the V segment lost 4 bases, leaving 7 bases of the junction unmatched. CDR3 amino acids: CASSSTDRGGSPLHF. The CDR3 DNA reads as TGTGCCAGCAGTTCGACGGACAGGGGCGGTTCACCCCTCCACTTT.

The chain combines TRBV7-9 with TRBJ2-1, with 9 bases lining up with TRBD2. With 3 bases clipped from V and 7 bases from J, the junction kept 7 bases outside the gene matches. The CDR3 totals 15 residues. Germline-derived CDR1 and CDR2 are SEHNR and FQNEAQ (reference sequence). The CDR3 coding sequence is TGTGCCAGCAGCTTTCCAGCGGGGGGTCTGAATGAGCAGTTCTTC. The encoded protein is CASSFPAGGLNEQFF.

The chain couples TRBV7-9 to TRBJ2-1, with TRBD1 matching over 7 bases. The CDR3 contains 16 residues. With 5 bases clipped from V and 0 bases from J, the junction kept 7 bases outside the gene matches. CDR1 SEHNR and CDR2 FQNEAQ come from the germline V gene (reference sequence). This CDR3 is CASSPEQGSSYNEQFF. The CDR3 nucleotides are TGTGCCAGCAGCCCCGAACAGGGGAGCTCCTACAATGAGCAGTTCTTC.

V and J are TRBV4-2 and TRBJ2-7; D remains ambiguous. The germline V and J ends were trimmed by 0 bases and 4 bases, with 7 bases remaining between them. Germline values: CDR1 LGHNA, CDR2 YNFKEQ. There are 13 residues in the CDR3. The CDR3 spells CASSQDLRYEQYF. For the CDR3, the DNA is TGTGCCAGCAGCCAAGATCTACGATACGAGCAGTACTTC.

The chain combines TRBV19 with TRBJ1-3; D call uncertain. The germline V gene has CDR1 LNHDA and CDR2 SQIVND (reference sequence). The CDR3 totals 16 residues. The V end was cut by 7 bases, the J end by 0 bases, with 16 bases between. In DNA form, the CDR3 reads TGTGCCAGTACCATCGTACCCACGAGCTCTGGAAACACCATATATTTT. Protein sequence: CASTIVPTSSGNTIYF.

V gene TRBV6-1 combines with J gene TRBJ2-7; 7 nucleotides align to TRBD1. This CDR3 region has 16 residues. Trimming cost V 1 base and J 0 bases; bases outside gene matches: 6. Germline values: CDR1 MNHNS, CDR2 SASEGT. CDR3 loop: CASSEGDSGSSYEQYF. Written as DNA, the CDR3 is TGTGCCAGCAGTGAAGGGGACAGTGGGAGCTCCTACGAGCAGTACTTC.

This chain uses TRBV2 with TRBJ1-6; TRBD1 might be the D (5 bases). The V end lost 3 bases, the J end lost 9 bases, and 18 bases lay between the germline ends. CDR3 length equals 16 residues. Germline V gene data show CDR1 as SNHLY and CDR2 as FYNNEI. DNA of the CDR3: TGTGCCAGCAGTGAGTCTTCGGGGTGGGGGGGTTCACCCCTCCACTTT. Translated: CASSESSGWGGSPLHF.

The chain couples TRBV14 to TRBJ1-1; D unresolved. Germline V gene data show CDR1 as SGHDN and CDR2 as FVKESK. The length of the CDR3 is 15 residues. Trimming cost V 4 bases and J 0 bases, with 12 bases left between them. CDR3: CASSPLGSMNTEAFF. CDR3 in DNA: TGTGCCAGCAGCCCCCTGGGTAGCATGAACACTGAAGCTTTCTTT.

The CDR3 spells CASSLVQGEGYEQYF. As DNA, the CDR3 is TGTGCCAGCAGCTTAGTTCAGGGCGAAGGCTACGAGCAGTACTTC. The V and J genes are TRBV7-2 and TRBJ2-7, with D maybe TRBD1 (5 bases). The length of the CDR3 is 15 residues. V lost 1 base to trimming and J lost 3 bases, with 13 bases between them. Germline lookup yields CDR1 SGHTA and CDR2 FQGNSA.

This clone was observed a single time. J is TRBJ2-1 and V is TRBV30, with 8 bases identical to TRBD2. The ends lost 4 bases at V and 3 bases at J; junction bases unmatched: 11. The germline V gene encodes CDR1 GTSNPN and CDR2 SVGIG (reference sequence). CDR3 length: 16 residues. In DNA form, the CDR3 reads TGTGCCTGGATAAGTGGAGCGGGAGCGGTCTACAATGAGCAGTTCTTC. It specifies CAWISGAGAVYNEQFF.